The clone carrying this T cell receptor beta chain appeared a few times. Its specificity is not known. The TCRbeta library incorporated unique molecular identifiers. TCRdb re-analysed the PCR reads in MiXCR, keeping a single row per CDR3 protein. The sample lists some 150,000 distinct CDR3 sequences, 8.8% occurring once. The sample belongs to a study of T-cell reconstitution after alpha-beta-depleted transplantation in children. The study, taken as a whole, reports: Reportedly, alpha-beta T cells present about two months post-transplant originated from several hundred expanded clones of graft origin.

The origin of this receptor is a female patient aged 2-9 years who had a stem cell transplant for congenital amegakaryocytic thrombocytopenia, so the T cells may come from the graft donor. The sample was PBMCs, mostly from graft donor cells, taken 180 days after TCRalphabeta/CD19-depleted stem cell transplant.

DNA of the CDR3: TGTGCCAGCTCACCCAGCGGGGGGGCCGGGAATGAGCAGTTCTTC. Protein product: CASSPSGGAGNEQFF. The chain links TRBV18 to TRBJ2-1, with 10 bases aligning to TRBD2. This CDR3 region has 15 residues. V lost 3 bases to trimming and J lost 7 bases; unmatched junction nucleotides: 6. Germline V gene lookup returns CDR1 KGHSH and CDR2 LQKENI.